This TCR beta chain is from a study of Tregs in tolerant kidney transplant recipients. Study-wide points: The most relevant donor-specific Treg TCRbeta repertoire apparently came from expansion with activated donor B cells. Changing PCR primers prevented nucleotide comparison between some patients' samples.

CDR1 SQVTM and CDR2 ANQGSEA come from the germline V gene. The CDR3 has 15 amino acids. V was clipped by 7 bases and J by 3 bases, with 19 bases between them. Repertoires were generated with immunoSEQ multiplex PCR, while TCRdb's copy carries only in-frame clones and drops some. The sample holds 80,000 or so clones, roughly 90% seen once. As for this clone: Its antigen is undetermined.

Mixed chimerism was transient after nonmyeloablative marrow transplants from related graft donors. Unstimulated regulatory T cells (CD4+CD25+CD127-), CD4+CD25- non-regulatory cells, CD4 and CD8 cells were FACS-sorted from thawed PBMCs. The rearrangement joins TRBV29-1 to TRBJ1-5, with D perhaps matching TRBD1 (6 bases). The receptor comes from a human patient who received a combined kidney and bone marrow transplant. Some T cells may originate from the graft donor. The sample was CD4+ T cells from blood (PBMCs), taken 24 months after the transplant. CDR3 bases: TGCAGCGCCCTATTCAGGGGTCTGGACAATCAGCCCCAGCATTTT. Translating gives CSALFRGLDNQPQHF.